The T cell receptor beta chain under discussion was sequenced for a study of blood T cell repertoires in COVID-19. The study recruited exposed participants who had met a COVID-19 case within 2 weeks before entry. Original methodology: Quantification of nucleated cells was approximated via reference gene primer amplification. Produced via immunoSEQ multiplex PCR; TCRdb's table is partial and in-frame only. V and J calls and clone size come straight from that table; D and trimming were deduced from the DNA. The data show about 140,000 clones, with 70% to 85% seen just once and 1.6% held by the top ten. V lost 1 base, J lost 7 bases, and 19 bases lay in between. This CDR3 comprises 16 residues. Germline V lookup: CDR1 LGHDT, CDR2 YNNKEL (reference sequence).

Sequenced material: PBMCs or T cells enriched from blood (not recorded which). The chain is built from TRBV3-1 (or the pseudogene TRBV3-2) and TRBJ1-2; possible D gene TRBD1, 5 bases. The TCR comes from a woman aged 18 to 35 who had been exposed to COVID-19. The chain's CDR3 is CASSQGWGGGMSGYTF. CDR3 sequence (DNA): TGTGCCAGCAGCCAAGGTTGGGGCGGGGGGATGAGTGGCTACACCTTC.